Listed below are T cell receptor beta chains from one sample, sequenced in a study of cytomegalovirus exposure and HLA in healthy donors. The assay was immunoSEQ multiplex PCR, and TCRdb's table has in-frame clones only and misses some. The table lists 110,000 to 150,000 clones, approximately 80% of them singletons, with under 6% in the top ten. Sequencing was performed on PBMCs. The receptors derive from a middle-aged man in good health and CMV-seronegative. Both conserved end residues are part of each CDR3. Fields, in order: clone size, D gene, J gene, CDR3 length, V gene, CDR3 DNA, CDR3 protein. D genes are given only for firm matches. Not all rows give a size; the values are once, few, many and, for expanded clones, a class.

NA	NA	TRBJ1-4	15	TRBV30	TGTGCCTGGAGTGTGTCTCAGGGAACGCGCGAAAAACTGTTTTTT	CAWSVSQGTREKLFF
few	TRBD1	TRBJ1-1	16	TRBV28	TGTGCCAGCAGTTTAGGAGGGGGCTATCGGAACACTGAAGCTTTCTTT	CASSLGGGYRNTEAFF
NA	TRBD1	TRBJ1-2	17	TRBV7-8	TGTGCCAGCAGCTTAGCGCAGACAGGGGCGAACATCTATGGCTACACCTTC	CASSLAQTGANIYGYTF
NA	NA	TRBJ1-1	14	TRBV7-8	TGTGCCAGCAGCCCAAGTGAGGTCAACACTGAAGCTTTCTTT	CASSPSEVNTEAFF
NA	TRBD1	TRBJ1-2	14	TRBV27	TGTGCCAGCAGGAGGACAGGGGACGCGGGCGGCTACACCTTC	CASRRTGDAGGYTF
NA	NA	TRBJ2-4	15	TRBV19	TGTGCCAGTACCCCGCGGGGGCGCGGCAAAAACATTCAGTACTTC	CASTPRGRGKNIQYF
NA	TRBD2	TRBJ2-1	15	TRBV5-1	TGCGCCAGCAGCTATAGCGGGGGCAATCCCAATGAGCAGTTCTTC	CASSYSGGNPNEQFF
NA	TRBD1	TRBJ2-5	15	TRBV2	TGTGCCAGCGGCCCCGGGACAGGGTACCAAGAGACCCAGTACTTC	CASGPGTGYQETQYF
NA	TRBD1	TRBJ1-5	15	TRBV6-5	TGTGCCAGCAGTTACTCGACAGGGGGCGGTCAGCCCCAGCATTTT	CASSYSTGGGQPQHF
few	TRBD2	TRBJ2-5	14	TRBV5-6	TGTGCCAGCAGCCCGACTAGCGGGGAAGAGACCCAGTACTTC	CASSPTSGEETQYF
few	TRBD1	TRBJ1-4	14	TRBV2	TGTGCCAGCAGTGTGACAGGGTTGGGGGAAAAACTGTTTTTT	CASSVTGLGEKLFF
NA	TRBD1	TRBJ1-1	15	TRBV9	TGTGCCAGCAGCCCTTACAGGGGGCCCAGCACTGAAGCTTTCTTT	CASSPYRGPSTEAFF
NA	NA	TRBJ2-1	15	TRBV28	TGTGCCAGCAGTAGGGGGGGGGCATCCTACAATGAGCAGTTCTTC	CASSRGGASYNEQFF
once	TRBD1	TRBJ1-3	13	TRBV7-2	TGTGCCAGCAGTATATACAGGGGGGACACCATATATTTT	CASSIYRGDTIYF
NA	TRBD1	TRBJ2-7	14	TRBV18	TGTGCCAGCTCACCAGACAGGGTATCCTACGAGCAGTACTTC	CASSPDRVSYEQYF
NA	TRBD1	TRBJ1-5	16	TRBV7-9	TGTGCCAGCAGCCGGGGACAGGTCGATAGCAATCAGCCCCAGCATTTT	CASSRGQVDSNQPQHF
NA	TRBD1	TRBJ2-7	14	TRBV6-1	TGTGCCAGCAGACCCTCGGACAGGGTCTCGAAGCAGTACTTC	CASRPSDRVSKQYF
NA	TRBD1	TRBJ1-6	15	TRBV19	TGTGCCAGTACCACAGGGGGCGCCTATAATTCACCCCTCCACTTT	CASTTGGAYNSPLHF
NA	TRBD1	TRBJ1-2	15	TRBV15	TGTGCCACCAGCAGAGATCAGGGGGCGGACTATGGCTACACCTTC	CATSRDQGADYGYTF
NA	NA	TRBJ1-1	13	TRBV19	TGTGCCAGTAGTAAGGCGATTAGGACAGAAGCTTTCTTT	CASSKAIRTEAFF
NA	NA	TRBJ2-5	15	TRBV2	TGTGCCAGCAGTGATGCAGGGGGGTACCAAGAGACCCAGTACTTC	CASSDAGGYQETQYF
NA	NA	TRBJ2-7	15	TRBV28	TGTGCCAGCAGTTTGGCAGAAATGTTGACCTACGAGCAGTACTTC	CASSLAEMLTYEQYF
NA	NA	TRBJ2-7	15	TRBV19	TGTGCCAGTAGCCCCGATGACAGACTCTCCTACGAGCAGTACTTC	CASSPDDRLSYEQYF
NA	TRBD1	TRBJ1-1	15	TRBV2	TGTGCCACGACAGGGGGCGATTTGGTGAACACTGAAGCTTTCTTT	CATTGGDLVNTEAFF
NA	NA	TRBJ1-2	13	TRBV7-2	TGTGCCAGCAGCTTAGCTCTCGCGCGCGGCTACACCTTC	CASSLALARGYTF
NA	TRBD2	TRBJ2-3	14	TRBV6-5	TGTGCCAGCAGCATCGGGGGGGCCAAAGATACGCAGTATTTT	CASSIGGAKDTQYF
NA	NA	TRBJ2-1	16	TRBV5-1	TGCGCCAGCAGCGTAACGACTAGTAAAGTCCCCGGTGAGCAGTTCTTC	CASSVTTSKVPGEQFF
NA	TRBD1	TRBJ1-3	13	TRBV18	TGTGCCAGCTCACGGGGACAGGGAAACACCATATATTTT	CASSRGQGNTIYF
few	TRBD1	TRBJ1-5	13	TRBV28	TGTGCCACTTCGGACAGGGCTAATCAGCCCCAGCATTTT	CATSDRANQPQHF
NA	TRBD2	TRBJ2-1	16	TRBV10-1	TGCGCCAGCAGTCGGACTAGCGGGGGGTCCTACAATGAGCAGTTCTTC	CASSRTSGGSYNEQFF
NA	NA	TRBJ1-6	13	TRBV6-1	TGTGCCAGCATCCTAACTCAGGGTTCACCCCTCCACTTT	CASILTQGSPLHF